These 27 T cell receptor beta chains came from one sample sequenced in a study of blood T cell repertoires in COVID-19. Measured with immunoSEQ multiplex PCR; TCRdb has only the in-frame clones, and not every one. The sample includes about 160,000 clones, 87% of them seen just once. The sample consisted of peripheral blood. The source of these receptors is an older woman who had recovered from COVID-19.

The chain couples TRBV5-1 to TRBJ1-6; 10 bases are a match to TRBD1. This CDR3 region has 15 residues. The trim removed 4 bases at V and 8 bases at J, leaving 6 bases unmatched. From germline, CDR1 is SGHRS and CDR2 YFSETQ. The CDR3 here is CASSQETGGYSPLHF. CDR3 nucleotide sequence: TGCGCCAGCAGCCAAGAGACAGGGGGCTATTCACCCCTCCACTTT.

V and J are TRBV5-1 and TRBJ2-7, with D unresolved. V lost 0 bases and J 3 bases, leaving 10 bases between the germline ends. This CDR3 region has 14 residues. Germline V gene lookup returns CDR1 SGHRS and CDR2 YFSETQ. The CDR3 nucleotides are TGCGCCAGCAGCTTGGATAAGGAGTTCTACGAGCAGTACTTC. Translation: CASSLDKEFYEQYF.

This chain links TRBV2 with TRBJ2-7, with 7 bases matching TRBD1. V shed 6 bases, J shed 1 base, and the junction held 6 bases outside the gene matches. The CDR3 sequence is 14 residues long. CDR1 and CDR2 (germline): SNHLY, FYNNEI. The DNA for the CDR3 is TGTGCCAGCAGGGGGACAGCTAATTCCTACGAGCAGTACTTC. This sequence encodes CASRGTANSYEQYF.

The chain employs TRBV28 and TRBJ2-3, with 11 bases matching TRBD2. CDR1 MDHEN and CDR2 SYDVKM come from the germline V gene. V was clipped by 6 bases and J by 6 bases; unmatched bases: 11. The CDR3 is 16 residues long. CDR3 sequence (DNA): TGTGCCAGCAGGTTGGGACTAGCGGACACAGCGGATACGCAGTATTTT. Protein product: CASRLGLADTADTQYF.

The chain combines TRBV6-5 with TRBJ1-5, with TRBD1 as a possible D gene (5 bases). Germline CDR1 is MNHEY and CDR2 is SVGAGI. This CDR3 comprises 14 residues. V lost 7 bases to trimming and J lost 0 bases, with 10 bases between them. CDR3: CASTGQLSNQPQHF. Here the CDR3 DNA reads TGTGCCAGCACCGGACAACTTAGCAATCAGCCCCAGCATTTT.

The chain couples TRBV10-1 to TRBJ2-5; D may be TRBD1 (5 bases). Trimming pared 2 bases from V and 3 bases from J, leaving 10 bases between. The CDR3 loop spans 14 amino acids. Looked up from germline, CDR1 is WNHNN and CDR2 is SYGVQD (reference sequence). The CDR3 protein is CASSEGQTKETQYF. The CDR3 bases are TGCGCCAGCAGTGAGGGACAAACAAAAGAGACCCAGTACTTC.

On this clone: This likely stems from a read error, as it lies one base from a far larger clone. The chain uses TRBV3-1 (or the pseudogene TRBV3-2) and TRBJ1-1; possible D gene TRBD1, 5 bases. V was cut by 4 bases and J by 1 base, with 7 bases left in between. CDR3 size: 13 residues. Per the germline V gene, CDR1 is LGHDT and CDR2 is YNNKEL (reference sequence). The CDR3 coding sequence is TGTGCCAGCAGCCGCCAGGGGAACACTGAAGCTTTCTTT. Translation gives CASSRQGNTEAFF.

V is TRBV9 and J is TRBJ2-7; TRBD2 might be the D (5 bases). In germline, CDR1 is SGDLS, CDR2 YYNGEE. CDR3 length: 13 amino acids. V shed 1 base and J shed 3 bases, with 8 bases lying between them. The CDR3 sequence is CASSVRGDYEQYF. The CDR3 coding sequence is TGTGCCAGCAGCGTACGGGGAGACTACGAGCAGTACTTC.

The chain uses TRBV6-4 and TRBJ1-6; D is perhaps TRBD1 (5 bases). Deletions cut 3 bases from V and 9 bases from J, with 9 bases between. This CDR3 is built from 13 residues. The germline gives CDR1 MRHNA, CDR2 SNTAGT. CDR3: CASSDLQGSPLHF. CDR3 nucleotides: TGTGCCAGCAGTGATCTTCAGGGTTCACCCCTCCACTTT.

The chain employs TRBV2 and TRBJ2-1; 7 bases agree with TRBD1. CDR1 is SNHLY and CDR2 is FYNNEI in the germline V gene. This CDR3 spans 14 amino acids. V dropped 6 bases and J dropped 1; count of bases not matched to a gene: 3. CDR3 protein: CASSPTGSYNEQFF. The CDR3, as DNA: TGTGCCAGCAGCCCGACAGGGTCCTACAATGAGCAGTTCTTC.

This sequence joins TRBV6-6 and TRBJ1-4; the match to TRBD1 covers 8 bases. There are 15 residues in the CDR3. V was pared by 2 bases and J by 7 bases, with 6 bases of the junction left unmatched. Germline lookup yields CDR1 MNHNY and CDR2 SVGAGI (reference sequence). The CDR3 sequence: CASSYTGQGSEKLFF. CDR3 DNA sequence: TGTGCCAGCAGTTACACCGGACAGGGAAGTGAAAAACTGTTTTTT.

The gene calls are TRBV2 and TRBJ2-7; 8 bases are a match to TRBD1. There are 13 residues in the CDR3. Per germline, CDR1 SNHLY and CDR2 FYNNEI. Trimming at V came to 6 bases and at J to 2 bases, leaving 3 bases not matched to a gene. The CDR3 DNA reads TGTGCCAGCAGGCACAGGGGGGCCTACGAGCAGTACTTC. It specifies CASRHRGAYEQYF.

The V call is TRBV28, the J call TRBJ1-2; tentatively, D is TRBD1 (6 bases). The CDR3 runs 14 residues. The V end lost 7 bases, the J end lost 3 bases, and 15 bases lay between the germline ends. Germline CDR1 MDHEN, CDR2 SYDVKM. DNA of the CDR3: TGTGCCAGCAACCCCTTTAGGGGGTACTATGGCTACACCTTC. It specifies CASNPFRGYYGYTF.

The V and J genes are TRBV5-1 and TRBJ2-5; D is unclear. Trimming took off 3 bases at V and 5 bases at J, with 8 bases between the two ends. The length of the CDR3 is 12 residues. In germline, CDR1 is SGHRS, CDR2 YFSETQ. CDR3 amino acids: CASSYLRETQYF. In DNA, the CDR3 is TGCGCCAGCAGCTACCTCCGGGAGACCCAGTACTTC. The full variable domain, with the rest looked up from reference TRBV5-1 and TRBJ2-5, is KAGVTQTPRYLIKTRGQQVTLSCSPISGHRSVSWYQQTPGQGLQFLFEYFSETQRNKGNFPGRFSGRQFSNSRSEMNVSTLELGDSALYLCASSYLRETQYFGPGTRLLVL.

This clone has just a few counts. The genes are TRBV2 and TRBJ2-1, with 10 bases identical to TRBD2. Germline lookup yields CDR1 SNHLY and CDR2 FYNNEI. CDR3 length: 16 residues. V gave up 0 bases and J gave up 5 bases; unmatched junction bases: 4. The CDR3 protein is CASSEAGLAGDNEQFF. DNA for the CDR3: TGTGCCAGCAGTGAAGCGGGGCTAGCGGGGGACAATGAGCAGTTCTTC. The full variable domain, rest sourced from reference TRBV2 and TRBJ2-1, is EPEVTQTPSHQVTQMGQEVILRCVPISNHLYFYWYRQILGQKVEFLVSFYNNEISEKSEIFDDQFSVERPDGSNFTLKIRSTKLEDSAMYFCASSEAGLAGDNEQFFGPGTRLTVL.

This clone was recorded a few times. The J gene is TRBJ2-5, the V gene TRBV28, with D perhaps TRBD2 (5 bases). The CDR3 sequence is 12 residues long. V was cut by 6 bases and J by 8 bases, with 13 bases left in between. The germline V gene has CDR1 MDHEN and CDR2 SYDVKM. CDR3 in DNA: TGTGCCAGCAGGGGCGTCTCGGGAACCCAGTACTTC. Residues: CASRGVSGTQYF.

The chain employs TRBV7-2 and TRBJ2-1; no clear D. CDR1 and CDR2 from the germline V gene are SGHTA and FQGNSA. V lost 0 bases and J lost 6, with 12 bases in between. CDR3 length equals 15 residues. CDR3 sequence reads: CASSLADLGFNEQFF. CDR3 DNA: TGTGCCAGCAGCTTAGCGGATCTAGGATTCAATGAGCAGTTCTTC. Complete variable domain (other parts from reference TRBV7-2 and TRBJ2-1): GAGVSQSPSNKVTEKGKDVELRCDPISGHTALYWYRQSLGQGLEFLIYFQGNSAPDKSGLPSDRFSAERTGGSVSTLTIQRTQQEDSAVYLCASSLADLGFNEQFFGPGTRLTVL.

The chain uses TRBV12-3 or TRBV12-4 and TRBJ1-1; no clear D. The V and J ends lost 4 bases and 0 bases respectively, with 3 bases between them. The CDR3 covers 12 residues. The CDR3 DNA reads TGTGCCAGCAGTTCAGTGAACACTGAAGCTTTCTTT. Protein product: CASSSVNTEAFF.

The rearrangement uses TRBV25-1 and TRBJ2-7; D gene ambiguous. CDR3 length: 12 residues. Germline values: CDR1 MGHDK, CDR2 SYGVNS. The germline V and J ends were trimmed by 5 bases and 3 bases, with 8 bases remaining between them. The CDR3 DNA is TGTGCCAGCAGTCTGGAGATCTACGAGCAGTACTTC. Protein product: CASSLEIYEQYF.

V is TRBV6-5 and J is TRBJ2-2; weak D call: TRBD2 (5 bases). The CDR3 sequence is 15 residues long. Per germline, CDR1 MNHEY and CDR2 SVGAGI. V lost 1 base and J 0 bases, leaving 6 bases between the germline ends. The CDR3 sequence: CASSYLATNTGELFF. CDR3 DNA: TGTGCCAGCAGTTACTTAGCGACGAACACCGGGGAGCTGTTTTTT.

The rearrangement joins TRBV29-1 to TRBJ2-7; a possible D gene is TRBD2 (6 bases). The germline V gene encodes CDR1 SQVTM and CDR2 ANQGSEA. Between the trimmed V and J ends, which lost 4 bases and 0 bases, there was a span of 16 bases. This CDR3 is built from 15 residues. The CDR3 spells CSVVEGTGSSYEQYF. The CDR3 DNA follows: TGCAGCGTTGTAGAGGGGACTGGGAGCTCCTACGAGCAGTACTTC.

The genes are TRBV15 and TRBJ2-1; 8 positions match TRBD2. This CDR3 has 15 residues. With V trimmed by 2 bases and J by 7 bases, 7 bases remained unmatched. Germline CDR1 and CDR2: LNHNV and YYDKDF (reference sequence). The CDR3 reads CATSRNGGALNEQFF. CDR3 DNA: TGTGCCACCAGCAGAAACGGGGGGGCCTTAAATGAGCAGTTCTTC.

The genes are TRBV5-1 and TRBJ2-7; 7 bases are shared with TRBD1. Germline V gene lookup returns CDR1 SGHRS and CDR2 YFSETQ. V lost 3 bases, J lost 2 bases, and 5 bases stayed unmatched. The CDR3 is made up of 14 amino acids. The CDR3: CASSSGQDPYEQYF. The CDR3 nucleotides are TGCGCCAGCAGCTCCGGACAGGACCCCTACGAGCAGTACTTC.

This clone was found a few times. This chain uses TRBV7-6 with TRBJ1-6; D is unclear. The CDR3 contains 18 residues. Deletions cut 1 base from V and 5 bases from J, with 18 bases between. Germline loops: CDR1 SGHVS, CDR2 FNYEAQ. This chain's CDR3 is CASSLVRSGVSNNSPLHF. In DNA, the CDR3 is TGTGCCAGCAGCTTAGTTCGGTCGGGAGTGAGTAATAATTCACCCCTCCACTTT.

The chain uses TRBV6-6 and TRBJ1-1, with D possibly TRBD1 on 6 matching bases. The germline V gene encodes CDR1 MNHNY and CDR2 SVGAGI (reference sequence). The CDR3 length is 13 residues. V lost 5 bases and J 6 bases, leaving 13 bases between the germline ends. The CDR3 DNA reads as TGTGCCAGCAGTCCTACAGGGTTCGCTGAAGCTTTCTTT. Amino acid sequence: CASSPTGFAEAFF.

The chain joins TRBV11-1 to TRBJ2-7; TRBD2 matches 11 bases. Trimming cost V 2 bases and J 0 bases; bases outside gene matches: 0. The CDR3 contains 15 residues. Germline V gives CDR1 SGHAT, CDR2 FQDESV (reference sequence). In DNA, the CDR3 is TGTGCCAGCAGCTTACTAGCGGGGGGCTCCTACGAGCAGTACTTC. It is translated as CASSLLAGGSYEQYF.

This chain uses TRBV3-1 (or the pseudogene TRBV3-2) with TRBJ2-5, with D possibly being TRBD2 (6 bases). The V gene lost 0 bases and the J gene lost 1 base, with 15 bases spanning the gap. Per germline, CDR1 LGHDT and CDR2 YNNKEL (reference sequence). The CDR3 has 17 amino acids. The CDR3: CASSQEIGRQGQETQYF. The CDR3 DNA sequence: TGTGCCAGCAGCCAAGAGATAGGGAGGCAGGGCCAAGAGACCCAGTACTTC.